This TCR beta chain was observed in a study of cytomegalovirus exposure and HLA in healthy donors. For the study at large: Early released data had tens of millions of unique TCRs, all coming from HLA-typed donors.

The germline CDR1 and CDR2 sequences are MGHDK and SYGVNS. The CDR3 is made up of 13 amino acids. Trimming removed 7 bases from V and 3 bases from J, with 13 bases in between. Study observations and caveats: Available immune exposure information was restricted to CMV serostatus only. Association of a missense DCLRE1C variant with TCR beta V- and J-gene trimming was reported in a later analysis.

Comments on this clone: Its specificity is not known.

The PCR made use of 60 Vbeta and 13 Jbeta primers. Libraries were prepared by immunoSEQ multiplex PCR; TCRdb keeps only in-frame clonotypes and omits some of them. Counted here are around 100,000 clones, around 66% occurring once; the ten biggest clones make up around 3.5%. The chain has TRBV25-1 and TRBJ2-7; D might be TRBD1 (5 bases). The TCR was taken from a woman in her forties or fifties in good health and CMV-seronegative. The sample consisted of PBMCs. CDR3 in DNA: TGTGCCAGCATGCCTGGGGCGAACTACGAGCAGTACTTC. Translated, it gives CASMPGANYEQYF.